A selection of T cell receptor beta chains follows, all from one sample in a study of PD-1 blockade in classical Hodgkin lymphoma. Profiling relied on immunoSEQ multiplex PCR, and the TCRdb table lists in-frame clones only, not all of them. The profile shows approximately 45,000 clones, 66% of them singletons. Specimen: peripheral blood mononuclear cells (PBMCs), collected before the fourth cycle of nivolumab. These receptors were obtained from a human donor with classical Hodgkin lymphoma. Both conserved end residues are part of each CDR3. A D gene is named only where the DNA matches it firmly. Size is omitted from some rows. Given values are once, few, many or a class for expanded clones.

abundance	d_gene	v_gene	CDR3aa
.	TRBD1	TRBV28	CASSPDRGREYF
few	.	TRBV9	CASSVRGTPGNTIYF
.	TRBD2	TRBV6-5	CASSSPGLAKQETQYF
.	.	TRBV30	CAWSVFGSYNEQFF
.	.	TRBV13	CASSSSSYNEQFF
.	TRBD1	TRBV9	CASSPAWGTETGNTIYF
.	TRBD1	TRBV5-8	CASSFVQGLQPQHF
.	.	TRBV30	CAWRGFEGEKLFF
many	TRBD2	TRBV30	CAWSRLAGTGELFF
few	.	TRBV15	CATSVSTGRSYNEQFF
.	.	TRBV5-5	CASSPDGQETQYF
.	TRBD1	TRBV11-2	CASSSPGQGSYEQYF
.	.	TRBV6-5	CASCRGPSGANVLTF
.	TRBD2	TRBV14	CASSQLAGVETQYF
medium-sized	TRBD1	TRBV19	CASSWRGTGDSGNTIYF
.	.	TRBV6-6	CASRRTWDVNYGYTF
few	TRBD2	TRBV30	CACNSGSSYNEQFF
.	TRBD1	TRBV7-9	CASRRGRDRGLVSNYGYTF
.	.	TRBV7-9	CASSLVRGTEAFF
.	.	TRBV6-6	CASRDSHGELFF
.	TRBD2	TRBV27	CASSLSSGGKADTQYF
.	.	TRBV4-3	CASSPGFRGNQPQHF
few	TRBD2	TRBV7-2	CASSPGTSGYNEQFF
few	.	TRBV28	CASSLERVAKETQYF
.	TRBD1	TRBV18	CASSQGTGGKDTQYF
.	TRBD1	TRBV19	CASSRDRGPGANVLTF
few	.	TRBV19	CASTPRKVKADTQYF
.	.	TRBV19	CASSIDGKRGEAFF
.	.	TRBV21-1	CASSKEEQGNQPQHF
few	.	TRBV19	CASSIVGRGSSYNEQFF
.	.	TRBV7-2	CASSSRTRGTDTQYF
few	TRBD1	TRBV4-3	CASSQESWQGAEKLFF
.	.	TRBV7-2	CASSLGGSRRKETQYF
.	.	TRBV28	CASRPTGYSNYGYTF
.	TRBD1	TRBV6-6	CASSYSDREVAFF
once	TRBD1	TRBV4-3	CASSQTLGQGVFTNEKLFF
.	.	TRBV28	CASSETGTDTQYF
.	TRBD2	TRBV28	CASSLFGGGSYEQYF
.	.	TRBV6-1	CASSGPLFSNQPQHF
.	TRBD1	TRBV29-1	CSAEVRGRFTEAFF
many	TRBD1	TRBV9	CASSAGQGNTEAFF
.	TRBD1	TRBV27	CASSPDRGGDIQYF
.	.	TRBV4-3	CASSQDSGDPIYF
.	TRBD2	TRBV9	CASSYRPSGRGETQYF
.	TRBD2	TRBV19	CASAGLAGGPGETQYF
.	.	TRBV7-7	CASSSDSSSYNEQFF
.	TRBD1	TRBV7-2	CASSPTGGGRETQYF
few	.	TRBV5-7	CASSPTTEASNEQFF
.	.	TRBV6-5	CASSSRSSYEQYF
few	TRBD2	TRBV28	CASSSVVQGGKNIQYF
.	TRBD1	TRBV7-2	CASSSRQGVPEAFF
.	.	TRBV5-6	CASSSDNTEAFF
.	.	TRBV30	CAWTSGSRYGYTF
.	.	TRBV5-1	CASSLGRSKVETQYF
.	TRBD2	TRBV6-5	CASSSREVQYF
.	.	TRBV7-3	CASRGNRGLGNSPLHF
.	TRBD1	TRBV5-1	CASSSGQGSYTDTQYF
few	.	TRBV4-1	CASSFRVGDKVLPSGGHHEQFF